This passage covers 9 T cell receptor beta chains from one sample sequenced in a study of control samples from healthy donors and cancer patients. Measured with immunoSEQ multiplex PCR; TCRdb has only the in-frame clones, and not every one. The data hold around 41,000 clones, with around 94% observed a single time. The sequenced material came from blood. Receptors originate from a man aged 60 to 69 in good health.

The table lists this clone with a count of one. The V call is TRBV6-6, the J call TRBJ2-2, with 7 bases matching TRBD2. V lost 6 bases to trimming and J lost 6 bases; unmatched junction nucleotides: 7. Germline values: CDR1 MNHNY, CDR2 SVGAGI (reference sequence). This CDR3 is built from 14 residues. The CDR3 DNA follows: TGTGCCAGCAGCGATAGCGGGTGGTCCGGGGAGCTGTTTTTT. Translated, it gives CASSDSGWSGELFF.

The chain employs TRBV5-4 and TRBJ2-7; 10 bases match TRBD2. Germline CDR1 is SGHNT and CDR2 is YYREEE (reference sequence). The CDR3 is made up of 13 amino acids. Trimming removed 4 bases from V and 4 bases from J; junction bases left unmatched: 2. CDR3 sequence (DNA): TGTGCCAGCAGCCGGACTAGCGGATACGAGCAGTACTTC. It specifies CASSRTSGYEQYF. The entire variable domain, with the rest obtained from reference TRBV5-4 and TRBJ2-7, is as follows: ETGVTQSPTHLIKTRGQQVTLRCSSQSGHNTVSWYQQALGQGPQFIFQYYREEENGRGNFPPRFSGLQFPNYSSELNVNALELDDSALYLCASSRTSGYEQYFGPGTRLTVT.

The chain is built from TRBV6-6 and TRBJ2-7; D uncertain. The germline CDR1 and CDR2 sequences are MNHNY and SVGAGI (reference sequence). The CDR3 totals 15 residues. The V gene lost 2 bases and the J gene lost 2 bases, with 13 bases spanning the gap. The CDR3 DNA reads TGTGCCAGCAGTTACGGCGGCTCCACTACCTACGAGCAGTACTTC. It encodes CASSYGGSTTYEQYF.

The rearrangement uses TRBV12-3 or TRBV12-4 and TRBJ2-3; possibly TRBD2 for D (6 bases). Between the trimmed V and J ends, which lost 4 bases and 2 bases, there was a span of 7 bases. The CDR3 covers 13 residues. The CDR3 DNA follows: TGTGCCAGCAGTTGGACTATCACAGATACGCAGTATTTT. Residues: CASSWTITDTQYF.

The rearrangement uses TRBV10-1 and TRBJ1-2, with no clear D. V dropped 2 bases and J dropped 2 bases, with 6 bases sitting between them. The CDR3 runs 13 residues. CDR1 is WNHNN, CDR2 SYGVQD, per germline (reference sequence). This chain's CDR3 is CASSEQENYGYTF. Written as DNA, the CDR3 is TGCGCCAGCAGTGAGCAGGAGAACTATGGCTACACCTTC.

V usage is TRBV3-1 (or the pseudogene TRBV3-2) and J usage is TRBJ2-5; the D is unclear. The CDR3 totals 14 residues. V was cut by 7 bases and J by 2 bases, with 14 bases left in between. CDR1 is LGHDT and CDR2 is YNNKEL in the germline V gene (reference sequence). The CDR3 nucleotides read TGTGCCAGCACCCCACGAGGCAGGCAAGAGACCCAGTACTTC. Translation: CASTPRGRQETQYF.

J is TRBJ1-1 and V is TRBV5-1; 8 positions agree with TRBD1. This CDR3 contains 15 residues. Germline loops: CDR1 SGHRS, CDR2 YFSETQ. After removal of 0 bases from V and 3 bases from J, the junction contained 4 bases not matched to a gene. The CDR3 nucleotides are TGCGCCAGCAGCTTGGTGGGGACAGGCGACACTGAAGCTTTCTTT. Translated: CASSLVGTGDTEAFF.

In DNA, the CDR3 is TGTGCCACCAGTTCATGGGAACAGGGGAACACTGAAGCTTTCTTT. Encoded protein: CATSSWEQGNTEAFF. The chain recombines TRBV24-1 with TRBJ1-1, with D possibly being TRBD1 (6 bases). CDR3 size: 15 residues. Germline-derived CDR1 and CDR2 are KGHDR and SFDVKD. V was trimmed by 6 bases and J by 1 base, leaving 14 bases between them.

This CDR3 reads CASSLGPGNEQYF. CDR3 nucleotides: TGTGCCAGCAGCTTAGGCCCAGGAAACGAGCAGTACTTC. This chain connects TRBV7-2 to TRBJ2-7, with D hard to call. The germline CDR1 and CDR2 sequences are SGHTA and FQGNSA. The CDR3 totals 13 residues. V lost 1 base, J lost 5 bases, and 9 bases lay in between.